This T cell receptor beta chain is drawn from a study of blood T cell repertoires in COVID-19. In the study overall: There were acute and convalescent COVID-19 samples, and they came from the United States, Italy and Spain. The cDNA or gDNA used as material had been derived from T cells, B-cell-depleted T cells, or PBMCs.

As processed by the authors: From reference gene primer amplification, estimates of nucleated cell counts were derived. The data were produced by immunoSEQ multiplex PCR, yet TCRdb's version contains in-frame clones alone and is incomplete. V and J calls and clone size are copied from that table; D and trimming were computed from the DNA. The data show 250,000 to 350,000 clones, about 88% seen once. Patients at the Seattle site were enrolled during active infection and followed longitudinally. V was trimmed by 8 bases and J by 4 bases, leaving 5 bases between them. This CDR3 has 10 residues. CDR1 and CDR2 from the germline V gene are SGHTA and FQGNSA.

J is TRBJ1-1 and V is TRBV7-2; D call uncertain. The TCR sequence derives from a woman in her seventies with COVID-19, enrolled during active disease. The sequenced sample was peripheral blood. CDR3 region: CASGGTEAFF. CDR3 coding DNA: TGTGCCAGCGGAGGCACTGAAGCTTTCTTT.